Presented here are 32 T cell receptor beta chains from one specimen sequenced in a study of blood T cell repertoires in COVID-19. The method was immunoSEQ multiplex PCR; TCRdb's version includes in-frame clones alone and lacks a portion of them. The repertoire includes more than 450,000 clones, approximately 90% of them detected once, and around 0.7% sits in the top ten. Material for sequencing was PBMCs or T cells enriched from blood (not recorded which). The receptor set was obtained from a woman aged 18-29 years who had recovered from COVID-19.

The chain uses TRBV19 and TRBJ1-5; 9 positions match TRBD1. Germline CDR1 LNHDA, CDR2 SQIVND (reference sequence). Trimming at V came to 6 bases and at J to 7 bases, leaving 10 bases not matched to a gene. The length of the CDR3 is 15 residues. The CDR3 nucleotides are TGTGCCAGTAGCACGGGACAGGGCCACAGACAGCCCCAGCATTTT. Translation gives CASSTGQGHRQPQHF.

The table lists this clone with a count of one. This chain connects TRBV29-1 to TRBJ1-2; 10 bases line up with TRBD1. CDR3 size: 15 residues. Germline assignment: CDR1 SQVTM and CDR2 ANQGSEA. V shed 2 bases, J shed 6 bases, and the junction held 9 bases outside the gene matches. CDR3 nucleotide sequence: TGCAGCGTTGAATCTGATCCCGGGACAGGGGATGGCTACACCTTC. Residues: CSVESDPGTGDGYTF. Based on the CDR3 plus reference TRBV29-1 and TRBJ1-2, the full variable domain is SAVISQKPSRDICQRGTSLTIQCQVDSQVTMMFWYRQQPGQSLTLIATANQGSEATYESGFVIDKFPISRPNLTFSTLTVSNMSPEDSSIYLCSVESDPGTGDGYTFGSGTRLTVV.

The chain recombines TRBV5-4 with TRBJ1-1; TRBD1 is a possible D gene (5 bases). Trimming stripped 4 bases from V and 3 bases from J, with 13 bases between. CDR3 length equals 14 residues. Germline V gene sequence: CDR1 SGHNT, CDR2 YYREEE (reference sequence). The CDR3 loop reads CASSRGRGDTEAFF. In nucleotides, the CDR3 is TGTGCCAGCAGCAGGGGAAGAGGTGACACTGAAGCTTTCTTT.

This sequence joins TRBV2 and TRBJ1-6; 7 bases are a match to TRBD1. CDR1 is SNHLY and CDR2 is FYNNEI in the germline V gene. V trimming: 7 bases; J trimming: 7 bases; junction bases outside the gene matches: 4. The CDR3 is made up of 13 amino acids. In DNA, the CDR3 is TGTGCCAGCAAGACAGGGACCAATTCACCCCTCCACTTT. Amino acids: CASKTGTNSPLHF.

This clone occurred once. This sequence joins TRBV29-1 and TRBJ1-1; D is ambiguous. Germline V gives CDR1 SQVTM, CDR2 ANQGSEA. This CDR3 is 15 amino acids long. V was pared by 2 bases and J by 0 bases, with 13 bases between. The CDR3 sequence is CSVESLGLLNTEAFF. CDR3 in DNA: TGCAGCGTTGAATCTTTAGGACTTCTGAACACTGAAGCTTTCTTT.

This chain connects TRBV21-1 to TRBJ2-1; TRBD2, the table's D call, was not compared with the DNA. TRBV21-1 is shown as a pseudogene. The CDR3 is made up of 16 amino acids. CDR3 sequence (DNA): TGTGCCAGCAGCACGGGTTCCCTGAGCTCCTACAATGAGCAGTTCTTC. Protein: CASSTGSLSSYNEQFF.

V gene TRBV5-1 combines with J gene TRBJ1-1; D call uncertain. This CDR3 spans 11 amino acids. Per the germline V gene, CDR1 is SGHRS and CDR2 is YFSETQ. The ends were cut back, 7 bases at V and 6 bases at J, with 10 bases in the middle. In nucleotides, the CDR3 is TGCGCCAGCCGACTAACCTCTGAAGCTTTCTTT. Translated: CASRLTSEAFF. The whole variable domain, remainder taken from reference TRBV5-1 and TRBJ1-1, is KAGVTQTPRYLIKTRGQQVTLSCSPISGHRSVSWYQQTPGQGLQFLFEYFSETQRNKGNFPGRFSGRQFSNSRSEMNVSTLELGDSALYLCASRLTSEAFFGQGTRLTVV.

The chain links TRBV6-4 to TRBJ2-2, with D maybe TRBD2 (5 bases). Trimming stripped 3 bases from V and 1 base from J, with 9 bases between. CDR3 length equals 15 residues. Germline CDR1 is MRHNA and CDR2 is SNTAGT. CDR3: CASSEEAENTGELFF. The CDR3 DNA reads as TGTGCCAGCAGTGAGGAAGCGGAGAACACCGGGGAGCTGTTTTTT.

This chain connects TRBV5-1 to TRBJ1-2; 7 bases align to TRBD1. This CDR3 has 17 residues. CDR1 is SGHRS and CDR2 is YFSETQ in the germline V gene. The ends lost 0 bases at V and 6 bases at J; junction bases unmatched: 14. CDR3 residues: CASSLGFAQGEGNGYTF. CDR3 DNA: TGCGCCAGCAGCTTGGGCTTCGCTCAGGGGGAAGGGAATGGCTACACCTTC.

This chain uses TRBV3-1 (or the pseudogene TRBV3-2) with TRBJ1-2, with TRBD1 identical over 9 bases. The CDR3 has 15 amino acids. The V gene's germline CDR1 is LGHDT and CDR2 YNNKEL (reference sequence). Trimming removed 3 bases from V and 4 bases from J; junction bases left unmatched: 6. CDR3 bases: TGTGCCAGCAGCCAGACAGGGGGTCGCGGCTATGGCTACACCTTC. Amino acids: CASSQTGGRGYGYTF.

The DNA of the CDR3 is TGTGCCAGCAGTGGTCCCTCTATCTACGAGCAGTACTTC. Translated, it gives CASSGPSIYEQYF. This sequence joins TRBV2 and TRBJ2-7, with D unresolved. There are 13 residues in the CDR3. Germline values: CDR1 SNHLY, CDR2 FYNNEI. Between the trimmed V and J ends, which lost 4 bases and 3 bases, there was a span of 10 bases.

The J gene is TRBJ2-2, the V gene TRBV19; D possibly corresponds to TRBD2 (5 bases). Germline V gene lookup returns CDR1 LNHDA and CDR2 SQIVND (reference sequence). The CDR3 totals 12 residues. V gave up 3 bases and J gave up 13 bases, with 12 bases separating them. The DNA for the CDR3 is TGTGCCAGTAGTATGGTGGCTAGCTGGCTGTTTTTT. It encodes CASSMVASWLFF.

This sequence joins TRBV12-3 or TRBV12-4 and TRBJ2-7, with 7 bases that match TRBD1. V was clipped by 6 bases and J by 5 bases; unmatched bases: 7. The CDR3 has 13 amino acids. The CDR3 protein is CASRRGQGDEQYF. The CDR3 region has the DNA TGTGCCAGCAGACGAGGTCAGGGGGACGAGCAGTACTTC.

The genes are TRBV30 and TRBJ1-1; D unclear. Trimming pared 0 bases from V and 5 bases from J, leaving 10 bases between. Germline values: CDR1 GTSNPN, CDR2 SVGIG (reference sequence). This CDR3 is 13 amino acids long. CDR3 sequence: CAWSVGGRTEAFF. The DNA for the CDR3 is TGTGCCTGGAGTGTGGGAGGCAGGACTGAAGCTTTCTTT.

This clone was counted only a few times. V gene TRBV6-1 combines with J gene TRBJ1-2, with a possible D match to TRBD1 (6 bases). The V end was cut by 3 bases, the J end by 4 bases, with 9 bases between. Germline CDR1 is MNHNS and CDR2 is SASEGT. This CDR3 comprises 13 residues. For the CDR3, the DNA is TGTGCCAGCAGTGAGAGACAGGCCTATGGCTACACCTTC. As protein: CASSERQAYGYTF.

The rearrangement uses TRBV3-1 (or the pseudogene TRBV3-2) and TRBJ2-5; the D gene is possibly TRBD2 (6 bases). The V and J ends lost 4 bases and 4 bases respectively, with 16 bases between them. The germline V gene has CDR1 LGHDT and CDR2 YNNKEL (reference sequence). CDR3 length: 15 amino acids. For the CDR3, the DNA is TGTGCCAGCAGCCCTGACTTGAGGGGAGGAGAGACCCAGTACTTC. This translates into CASSPDLRGGETQYF.

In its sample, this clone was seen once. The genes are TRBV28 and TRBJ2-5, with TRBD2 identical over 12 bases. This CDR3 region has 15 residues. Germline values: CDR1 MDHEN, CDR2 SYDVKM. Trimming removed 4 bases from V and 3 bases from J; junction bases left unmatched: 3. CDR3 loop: CASSSRLAGEETQYF. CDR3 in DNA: TGTGCCAGCAGTTCCCGACTAGCGGGGGAAGAGACCCAGTACTTC.

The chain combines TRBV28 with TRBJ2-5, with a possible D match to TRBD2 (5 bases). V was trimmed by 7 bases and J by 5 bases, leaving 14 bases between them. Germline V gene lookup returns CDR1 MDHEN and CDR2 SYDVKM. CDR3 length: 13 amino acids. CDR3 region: CASTDPTGETQYF. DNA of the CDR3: TGTGCCAGCACCGACCCCACGGGGGAGACCCAGTACTTC.

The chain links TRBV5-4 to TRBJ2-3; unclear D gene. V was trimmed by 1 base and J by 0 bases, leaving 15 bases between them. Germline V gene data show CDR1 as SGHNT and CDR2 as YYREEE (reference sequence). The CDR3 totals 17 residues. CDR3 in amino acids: CASSLLMATTSTDTQYF. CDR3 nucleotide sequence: TGTGCCAGCAGCTTGTTAATGGCTACGACTAGCACAGATACGCAGTATTTT.

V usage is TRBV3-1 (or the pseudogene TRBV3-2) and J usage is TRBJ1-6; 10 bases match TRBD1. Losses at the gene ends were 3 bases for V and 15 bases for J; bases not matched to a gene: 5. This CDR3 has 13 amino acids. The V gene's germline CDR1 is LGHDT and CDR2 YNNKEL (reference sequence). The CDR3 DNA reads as TGTGCCAGCAGCCATAGGGACAGGGGTCTCCTCCACTTT. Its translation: CASSHRDRGLLHF.

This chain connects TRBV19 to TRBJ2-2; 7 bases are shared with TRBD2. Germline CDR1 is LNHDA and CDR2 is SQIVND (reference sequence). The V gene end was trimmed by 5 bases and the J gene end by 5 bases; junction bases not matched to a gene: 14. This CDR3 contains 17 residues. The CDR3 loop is CASSPGRLALMTGELFF. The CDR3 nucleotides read TGTGCCAGTAGTCCCGGAAGACTAGCTCTGATGACCGGGGAGCTGTTTTTT. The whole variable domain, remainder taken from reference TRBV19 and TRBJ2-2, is DGGITQSPKYLFRKEGQNVTLSCEQNLNHDAMYWYRQDPGQGLRLIYYSQIVNDFQKGDIAEGYSVSREKKESFPLTVTSAQKNPTAFYLCASSPGRLALMTGELFFGEGSRLTVL.

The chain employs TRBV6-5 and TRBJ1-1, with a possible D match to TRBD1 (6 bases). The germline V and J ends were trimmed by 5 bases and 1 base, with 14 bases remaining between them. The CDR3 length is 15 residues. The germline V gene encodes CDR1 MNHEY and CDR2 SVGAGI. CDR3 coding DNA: TGTGCCAGCAGTACACTCAGGGGCGGGAACACTGAAGCTTTCTTT. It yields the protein CASSTLRGGNTEAFF.

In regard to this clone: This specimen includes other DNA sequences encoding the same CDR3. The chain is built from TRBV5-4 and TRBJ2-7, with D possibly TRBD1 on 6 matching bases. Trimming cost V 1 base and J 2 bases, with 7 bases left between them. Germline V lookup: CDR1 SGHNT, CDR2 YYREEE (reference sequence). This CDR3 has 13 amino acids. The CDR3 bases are TGTGCCAGCAGCTTGAAGGGGGCCTACGAGCAGTACTTC. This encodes CASSLKGAYEQYF.

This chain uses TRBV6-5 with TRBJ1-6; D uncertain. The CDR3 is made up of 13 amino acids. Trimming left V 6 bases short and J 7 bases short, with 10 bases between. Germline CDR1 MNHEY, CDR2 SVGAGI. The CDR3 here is CASSLEHNSPLHF. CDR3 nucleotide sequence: TGTGCCAGCAGCCTCGAACACAATTCACCCCTCCACTTT.

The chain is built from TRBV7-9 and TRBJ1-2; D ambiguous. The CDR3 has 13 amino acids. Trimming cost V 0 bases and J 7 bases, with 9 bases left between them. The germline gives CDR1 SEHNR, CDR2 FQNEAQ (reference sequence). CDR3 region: CASSLALPLGYTF. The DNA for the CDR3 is TGTGCCAGCAGCTTAGCCCTCCCCCTTGGCTACACCTTC.

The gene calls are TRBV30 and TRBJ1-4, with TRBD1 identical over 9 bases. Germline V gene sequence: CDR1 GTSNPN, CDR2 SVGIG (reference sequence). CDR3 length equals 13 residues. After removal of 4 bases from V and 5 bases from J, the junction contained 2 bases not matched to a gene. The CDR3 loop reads CAWTGQGNEKLFF. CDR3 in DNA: TGTGCCTGGACCGGACAGGGGAATGAAAAACTGTTTTTT.

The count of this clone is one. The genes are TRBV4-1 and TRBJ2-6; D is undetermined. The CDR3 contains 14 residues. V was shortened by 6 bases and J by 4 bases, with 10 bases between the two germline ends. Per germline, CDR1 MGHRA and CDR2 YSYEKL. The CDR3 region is CASRGTAGANVLTF. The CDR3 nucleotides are TGCGCCAGCAGAGGAACAGCCGGGGCCAACGTCCTGACTTTC.

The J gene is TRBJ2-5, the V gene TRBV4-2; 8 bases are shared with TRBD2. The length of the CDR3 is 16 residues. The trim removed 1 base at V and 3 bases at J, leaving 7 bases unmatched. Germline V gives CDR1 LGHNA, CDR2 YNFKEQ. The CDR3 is CASSQVVGGVEETQYF. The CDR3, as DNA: TGTGCCAGCAGCCAAGTTGTCGGGGGGGTCGAAGAGACCCAGTACTTC.

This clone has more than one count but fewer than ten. The CDR3 is CASNPQGAGELFF. The CDR3 region has the DNA TGTGCCAGCAACCCACAGGGTGCCGGGGAGCTGTTTTTT. The chain recombines TRBV2 with TRBJ2-2, with a weak D call TRBD1 (6 bases). Germline CDR1 reads SNHLY; CDR2 reads FYNNEI. Trimming cost V 7 bases and J 6 bases, with 12 bases left between them. The CDR3 has 13 residues.

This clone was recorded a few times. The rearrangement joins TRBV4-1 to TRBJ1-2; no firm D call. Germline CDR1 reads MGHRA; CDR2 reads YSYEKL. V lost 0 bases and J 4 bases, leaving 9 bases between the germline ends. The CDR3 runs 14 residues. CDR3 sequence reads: CASSQDADGYGYTF. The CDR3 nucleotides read TGCGCCAGCAGCCAAGATGCGGATGGCTATGGCTACACCTTC.

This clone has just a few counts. The CDR3 loop is CASRYGGTDTQYF. The CDR3 region has the DNA TGTGCCAGTAGATACGGGGGCACAGATACGCAGTATTTT. The chain links TRBV19 to TRBJ2-3; weak D call: TRBD2 (5 bases). CDR1 LNHDA and CDR2 SQIVND come from the germline V gene (reference sequence). Trimming pared 6 bases from V and 1 base from J, leaving 8 bases between. The CDR3 is made up of 13 amino acids.

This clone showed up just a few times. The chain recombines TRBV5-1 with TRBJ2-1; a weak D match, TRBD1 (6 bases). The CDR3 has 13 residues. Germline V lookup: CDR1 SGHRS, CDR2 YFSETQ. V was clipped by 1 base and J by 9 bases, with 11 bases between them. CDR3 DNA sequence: TGCGCCAGCAGCTTGAGGGAAGGGGGTGAGCAGTTCTTC. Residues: CASSLREGGEQFF.